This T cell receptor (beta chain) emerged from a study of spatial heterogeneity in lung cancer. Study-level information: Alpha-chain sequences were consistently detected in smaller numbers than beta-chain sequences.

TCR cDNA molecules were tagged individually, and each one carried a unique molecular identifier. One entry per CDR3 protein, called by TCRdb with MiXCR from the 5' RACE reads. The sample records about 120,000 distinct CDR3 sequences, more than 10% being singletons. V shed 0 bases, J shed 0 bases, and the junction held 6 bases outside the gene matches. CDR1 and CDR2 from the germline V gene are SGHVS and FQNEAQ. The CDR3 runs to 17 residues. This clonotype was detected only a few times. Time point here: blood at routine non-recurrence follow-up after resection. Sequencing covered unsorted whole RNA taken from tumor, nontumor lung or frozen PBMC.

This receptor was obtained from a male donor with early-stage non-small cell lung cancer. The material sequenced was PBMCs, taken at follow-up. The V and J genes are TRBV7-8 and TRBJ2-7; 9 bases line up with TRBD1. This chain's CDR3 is CASSLAGGQGDSYEQYF. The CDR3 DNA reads TGTGCCAGCAGCTTAGCGGGGGGACAGGGCGACTCCTACGAGCAGTACTTC.